This paragraph reports one T cell receptor (beta chain). The source of the sample is a study of blood T cell repertoires in COVID-19. Study overall: Researchers got acute and convalescent COVID-19 samples from the United States, Italy and Spain. In each case, the material was cDNA or gDNA derived from T cells, B-cell-depleted T cells, or PBMCs.

In the source study's methods: Estimation of nucleated cell counts was performed using reference gene primer amplification. The protocol was immunoSEQ multiplex PCR, while the TCRdb copy is restricted to in-frame clones and leaves out a portion. D and trimming come from the DNA, and the V and J calls and clone size come from that table. This table has 250,000 to 300,000 clones, 85% to 90% appearing once. Sequencing was performed on peripheral blood. This clonotype was obtained from a middle-aged man with acute or convalescent COVID-19.

The CDR3 bases are TGTGCCAGCAGCTTGAAAAGCGTTACACCGCTCCAAGAGACCCAGTACTTC. The encoded protein is CASSLKSVTPLQETQYF. This chain uses TRBV11-2 with TRBJ2-5; D is undetermined. V was cut by 3 bases and J by 1 base, with 18 bases left in between. This CDR3 is built from 17 residues. Germline CDR1 reads SGHAT; CDR2 reads FQNNGV.